This T cell receptor beta chain was recovered during a study of metastatic and nonmetastatic thyroid tumors. Turning to the study itself: Comparative analysis of repertoires was undertaken across blood and tumor or nodule tissue obtained from malignant and benign thyroid patients. General study points: In both blood and tumor samples, TCR beta diversity was reported significantly higher for malignant than benign nodules.

By proportion, this clone is medium-sized. As yet, its antigen is unknown. The germline CDR1 and CDR2 sequences are MNHNS and SASEGT. The CDR3 contains 12 residues. Trimming stripped 5 bases from V and 3 bases from J, with 8 bases between. Original analysis: CDR3 was compared across clinicopathological groups, and the resulting differences were used to build a distant-metastasis classifier for papillary thyroid cancer. TCRdb reprocessed the PCR reads using MiXCR. The V and J calls and clone size are TCRdb's, not the authors'. The sample has 21,000 or so clones, roughly 20% seen once; the top ten hold 27%. All patients reached thyroid surgery having received no treatment beforehand.

The clonotype comes from a female donor with papillary thyroid cancer or a benign thyroid nodule (not recorded which). Some clones in this sample may be carry-over from other donors' samples. Sequencing was carried out using blood. The rearrangement uses TRBV6-1 and TRBJ2-7; D gene unclear. As DNA, the CDR3 is TGTGCCAGCAGTACGAACTACTACGAGCAGTACTTC. Translation gives CASSTNYYEQYF.